These T cell receptor beta chains were read from a single sample in a study of control samples from healthy donors and cancer patients. Here immunoSEQ multiplex PCR was the method, and the copy in TCRdb shows in-frame clones only, minus some. Of approximately 37,000 clones in the sample, approximately 82% were seen once. The material sequenced was PBMCs. The receptors here all came from a woman aged 55-75 years with lung cancer. Both conserved end residues are part of each CDR3. Each record gives: J gene, V gene, clone size, D gene, CDR3 DNA, CDR3 protein. D genes are given only for firm matches. For some rows the clone size is stated as once, few or many, or as a class when expanded; others skip it.

j_gene: TRBJ2-1
v_gene: TRBV18
abundance: .
d_gene: TRBD2
CDR3nt: TGTGCCAGCTCACCACTTTTAACTAGCGGGTCGAATGAGCAGTTCTTC
CDR3aa: CASSPLLTSGSNEQFF

j_gene: TRBJ1-5
v_gene: TRBV30
abundance: .
d_gene: TRBD1
CDR3nt: TGTGCCTGGAGTGCGGACAGGGAGGTTCAGCCCCAGCATTTT
CDR3aa: CAWSADREVQPQHF

j_gene: TRBJ1-6
v_gene: TRBV6-1
abundance: .
d_gene: .
CDR3nt: TGTGCCAGCAGTGAAAGCTCACCCCTCCACTTT
CDR3aa: CASSESSPLHF

j_gene: TRBJ2-1
v_gene: TRBV9
abundance: .
d_gene: .
CDR3nt: TGCCCCACCAGCGCAGGGGGGGGCTCCTACAATGAGCAGTTCTTC
CDR3aa: CPTSAGGGSYNEQFF

j_gene: TRBJ2-7
v_gene: TRBV5-6
abundance: .
d_gene: .
CDR3nt: TGTGCCAGCAGCCGGGGGAGCCAGGGCTCCTACGAGCAGTACTTC
CDR3aa: CASSRGSQGSYEQYF

j_gene: TRBJ2-3
v_gene: TRBV10-1
abundance: .
d_gene: .
CDR3nt: TGCGCCAGCAGTGAGTCGATGGGAGCAGATACGCAGTATTTT
CDR3aa: CASSESMGADTQYF

j_gene: TRBJ1-6
v_gene: TRBV2
abundance: .
d_gene: .
CDR3nt: TGTGCCAGCAGCGCTGGAGTCTATAATTCACCCCTCCACTTT
CDR3aa: CASSAGVYNSPLHF

j_gene: TRBJ2-7
v_gene: TRBV19
abundance: .
d_gene: TRBD1
CDR3nt: TGTGCCAGTAGTCACCCGGGACAGAACTACGAGCAGTACTTC
CDR3aa: CASSHPGQNYEQYF

j_gene: TRBJ2-5
v_gene: TRBV18
abundance: .
d_gene: .
CDR3nt: TGTGCCAGCTCAAACGGACAGCTAGAGACCCAGTACTTC
CDR3aa: CASSNGQLETQYF

j_gene: TRBJ2-7
v_gene: TRBV7-2
abundance: .
d_gene: .
CDR3nt: TGTGCCAGCAGCTTTCTGGCGACGACCTACGAGCAGTACTTC
CDR3aa: CASSFLATTYEQYF

j_gene: TRBJ1-1
v_gene: TRBV12-3/TRBV12-4
abundance: medium-sized
d_gene: .
CDR3nt: TGTGCCAGCAGTTTAAAGGCGATCACTGAAGCTTTCTTT
CDR3aa: CASSLKAITEAFF

j_gene: TRBJ2-1
v_gene: TRBV7-9
abundance: .
d_gene: .
CDR3nt: TGTGCCAGCAGCCCCAGGACACTGAATGAGCAGTTCTTC
CDR3aa: CASSPRTLNEQFF

j_gene: TRBJ1-2
v_gene: TRBV25-1
abundance: .
d_gene: .
CDR3nt: TGTGCCAGCAGTGAACAGGGGAACTATGGCTACACCTTC
CDR3aa: CASSEQGNYGYTF

j_gene: TRBJ2-2
v_gene: TRBV5-5
abundance: .
d_gene: .
CDR3nt: TGTGCCAGCAGCTTGAGGCGGGCGTTCACCGGGGAGCTGTTTTTT
CDR3aa: CASSLRRAFTGELFF